These T cell receptor beta chains were read from a single sample in a study of shared clonotypes between healthy human individuals. Profiled with immunoSEQ multiplex PCR; TCRdb holds only in-frame clones, not every one. The sample contains roughly 2.1 million clones, 90% to 95% of which appear only once. Sequenced: naive CD8+ T cells from PBMCs. All receptors derive from a young man in good health. Some clones in this sample may be carry-over from other donors' samples. Each CDR3 is given with its conserved first and last residue. The D gene is left open where the match is weak. Clone size is given for some rows only: seen once, a few or many times, or a class if the clone is expanded.

V	J	size	D	CDR3	DNA
TRBV29-1	TRBJ2-2	NA	TRBD2	CSAFAGDKPGELFF	TGCAGCGCCTTCGCGGGAGACAAGCCCGGGGAGCTGTTTTTT
TRBV7-9	TRBJ2-5	NA	TRBD2	CASSLIPTSGGFGETQYF	TGTGCCAGCAGCCTAATCCCGACTAGCGGGGGTTTCGGGGAGACCCAGTACTTC
TRBV11-3	TRBJ2-1	NA	NA	CASSLRASTYNEQFF	TGTGCCAGCAGCTTACGAGCGAGCACCTACAATGAGCAGTTCTTC
TRBV7-9	TRBJ2-3	NA	NA	CASSSLHRGNTDTQYF	TGTGCCAGCAGCTCCCTTCACCGCGGGAACACAGATACGCAGTATTTT
TRBV27	TRBJ2-6	NA	NA	CASSFIARAGLGTGANVLTF	TGTGCCAGCAGTTTTATAGCCAGGGCCGGCCTGGGGACTGGGGCCAACGTCCTGACTTTC
TRBV6-6	TRBJ2-2	once	TRBD1	CASSYVTGAGELFF	TGTGCCAGCAGTTACGTTACAGGGGCCGGGGAGCTGTTTTTT
TRBV28	TRBJ2-1	NA	NA	CASSLKGVMRNEQFF	TGTGCCAGCAGTTTAAAGGGGGTTATGAGGAATGAGCAGTTCTTC
TRBV28	TRBJ1-2	NA	NA	CASSLKGRIYGYTF	TGTGCCAGCAGTTTAAAGGGAAGGATCTATGGCTACACCTTC
TRBV28	TRBJ1-1	few	NA	CASSLRGYTEAFF	TGTGCCAGCAGTTTACGGGGGTACACTGAAGCTTTCTTT
TRBV4-1	TRBJ1-1	NA	NA	CASSLEDFLGTEAFF	TGCGCCAGCAGCCTCGAAGACTTCCTCGGCACTGAAGCTTTCTTT
TRBV21-1	TRBJ1-1	NA	NA	CASSKTRCRAEAFF	TGTGCCAGCAGCAAAACTCGATGTCGGGCAGAAGCTTTCTTT
TRBV27	TRBJ2-1	NA	TRBD2	CASSQGGTSGSANEQFF	TGTGCCAGCAGCCAAGGCGGAACTAGCGGGAGTGCCAATGAGCAGTTCTTC
TRBV14	TRBJ1-5	NA	TRBD1	CASSPGGGRNQPQHF	TGTGCCAGCAGTCCAGGGGGGGGACGAAATCAGCCCCAGCATTTT
TRBV28	TRBJ1-2	few	NA	CASSSPPRVGGGYTF	TGTGCCAGCAGTTCGCCTCCCAGGGTGGGAGGCGGCTACACCTTC
TRBV10-2	TRBJ2-7	NA	TRBD2	CASRAKGAGAGHEQYF	TGCGCCAGCAGGGCAAAGGGCGCGGGAGCGGGCCACGAGCAGTACTTC
TRBV7-8	TRBJ2-4	once	NA	CASSQEGPRDIQYF	TGTGCCAGCAGCCAAGAGGGGCCGAGGGACATTCAGTACTTC
TRBV27	TRBJ2-3	once	TRBD2	CASSLAASGRSDTQYF	TGTGCCAGCAGTTTAGCCGCTAGCGGGAGATCTGATACGCAGTATTTT
TRBV11-2	TRBJ2-1	few	NA	CASSLEGNEQFF	TGTGCCAGCAGCTTAGAAGGGAATGAGCAGTTCTTC
TRBV4-3	TRBJ2-7	NA	TRBD1	CASSQDPGQGASEQYF	TGCGCCAGCAGCCAAGACCCGGGACAGGGGGCCTCCGAGCAGTACTTC
TRBV27	TRBJ1-2	NA	NA	CASSLTQNYGYTF	TGTGCCAGCAGTTTAACACAGAACTATGGCTACACCTTC
TRBV4-2	TRBJ2-1	NA	NA	CASSQGPTRGVGSYNEQFF	TGTGCCAGCAGCCAGGGCCCTACTAGGGGGGTGGGCTCCTACAATGAGCAGTTCTTC
TRBV29-1	TRBJ2-5	NA	NA	CSVEDRGGQETQYF	TGCAGCGTTGAAGATAGGGGCGGACAAGAGACCCAGTACTTC